This entry features one TCR beta chain sequence. These data originate in a study of T cell repertoires in cytomegalovirus infection. Per the germline V gene, CDR1 is PRHDT and CDR2 is FYEKMQ (reference sequence). This CDR3 is 14 amino acids long. Trimming removed 5 bases at V and 5 bases at J, with 15 bases between. TCRdb analysed the reads with MiXCR anew, one entry per CDR3 protein. The data contain 490,000 or so distinct CDR3 sequences, approximately 11% of them singletons. The TCR sequence derives from a human donor in good health (CMV status not recorded). Some clones in this sample may be carry-over from other donors' samples. Source material: PBMCs. This chain joins TRBV13 and TRBJ1-1; D unresolved. The CDR3 loop reads CASSKGPSGTEAFF. Written as DNA, the CDR3 is TGTGCCAGCAGCAAGGGCCCGAGTGGAACTGAAGCTTTCTTT.